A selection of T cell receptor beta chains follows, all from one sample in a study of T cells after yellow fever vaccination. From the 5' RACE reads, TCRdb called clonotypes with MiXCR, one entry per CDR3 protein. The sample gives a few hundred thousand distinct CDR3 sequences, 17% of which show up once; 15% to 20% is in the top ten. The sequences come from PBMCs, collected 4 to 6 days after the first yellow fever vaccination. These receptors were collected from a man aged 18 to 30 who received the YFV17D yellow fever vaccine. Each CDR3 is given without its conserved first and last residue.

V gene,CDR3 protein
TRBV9,ASGTGGVTDTQY
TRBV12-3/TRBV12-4,ASHTYGELF
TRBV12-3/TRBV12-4,ASSRGQGPYEQY
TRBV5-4,ASSLVGGPRTDTQY
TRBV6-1,ASRRTGNTEAF
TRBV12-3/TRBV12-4,ASSIIPTLSGNTIY
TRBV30,AWSVPSPYEQY
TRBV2,ASSELRQDRTGELF
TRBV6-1,ASRRTGLETQY
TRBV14,ASSQDPPGVAIVETQY
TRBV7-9,ASSFGGGVADYT
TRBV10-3,APRSGAVETQY
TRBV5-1,ASSLGLAGNTGELF
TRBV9,ASSVGHGGGETQY
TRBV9,ASSVVGLNTGELF
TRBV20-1,SARGQGVTQY
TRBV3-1,ASSQGDYNEQF
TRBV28,ASTRTGEVLWETQY
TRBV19,ASNWGGSSSVYGYT
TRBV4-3,ASSAETGETQY
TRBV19,ASGRAASYNEQF
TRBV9,ASSVGAVISAYNEQF
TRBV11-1,ASSSKDGEETQY
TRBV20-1,SARADRRAGELF
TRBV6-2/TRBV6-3,ASTKYPNQPQH
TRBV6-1,ASSVGGPYTGYT
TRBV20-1,SASGNSYEQY
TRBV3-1,ATSFGNYGYT
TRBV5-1,ASSLSVGVGSNTEAF
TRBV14,ASSQRDHRYYGYT
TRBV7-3,ASSLSAGDEQF
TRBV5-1,ASSPGWTNEKLF
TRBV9,ASSVGVGGAPGELF
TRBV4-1,ASSQTTGGTEAF
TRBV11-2,ASSYWTNTEAF
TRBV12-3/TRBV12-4,ASSRTGGGLFTDTQY
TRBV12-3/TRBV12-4,ASSSTLLEAF
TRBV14,ASSSRAGYTQY
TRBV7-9,ASSLYMRDSGSPLH
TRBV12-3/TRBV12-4,ASIWRTDTQY
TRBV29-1,SVYGDRGSYNEQF
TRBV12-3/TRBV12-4,ASSTDRGLAEQY